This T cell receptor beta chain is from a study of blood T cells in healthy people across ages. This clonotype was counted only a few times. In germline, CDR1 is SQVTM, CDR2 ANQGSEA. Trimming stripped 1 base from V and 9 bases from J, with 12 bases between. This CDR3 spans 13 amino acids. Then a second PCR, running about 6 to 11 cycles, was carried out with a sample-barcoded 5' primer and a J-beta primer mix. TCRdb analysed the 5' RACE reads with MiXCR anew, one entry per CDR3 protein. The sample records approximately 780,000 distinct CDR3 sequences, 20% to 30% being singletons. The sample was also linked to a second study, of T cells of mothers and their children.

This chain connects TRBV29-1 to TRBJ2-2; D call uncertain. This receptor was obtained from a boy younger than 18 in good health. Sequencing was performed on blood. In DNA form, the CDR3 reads TGCAGCGTTGAAGGTTCGTCATCCAGGGAGCTGTTTTTT. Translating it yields CSVEGSSSRELFF.